This T cell receptor beta chain appears in the sequencing data of a study of blood T cell repertoires in COVID-19. Study as a whole: COVID-19 samples, acute and convalescent, were from the United States, Italy and Spain. Sources were T cells, B-cell-depleted T cells, or PBMCs; the material itself was cDNA or gDNA.

In the authors' workflow: Amplified reference gene primers provided the basis for estimating nucleated cell counts. The method was immunoSEQ multiplex PCR; TCRdb's version includes in-frame clones alone and lacks a portion of them. V, J and clone size derive from that table, while D and trimming were established from the DNA sequence. The sample carries around 150,000 clones, 80% to 90% recorded once. During active infection, Seattle patients enrolled and were then monitored through disease. Germline trimming cut 6 bases from V and 7 bases from J; bases unmatched to any gene: 2. Germline V CDR1 and CDR2: SGHTA, FQGNSA. CDR3 length: 13 amino acids.

The sample comprised peripheral blood. The origin of this receptor is a woman aged 60-75 years with COVID-19, enrolled during active disease. The V and J genes are TRBV7-2 and TRBJ1-6; 8 nucleotides line up with TRBD1. The CDR3 region is CASRTGDNSPLHF. The CDR3 DNA sequence: TGTGCCAGCAGGACAGGGGACAATTCACCCCTCCACTTT.